The T cell receptor beta chain described here comes from a study of blood T cell repertoires in COVID-19. At the level of the study: The United States, Italy and Spain supplied acute and convalescent COVID-19 samples. Sources were T cells, B-cell-depleted T cells, or PBMCs; the material itself was cDNA or gDNA.

This CDR3 contains 14 residues. The V segment lost 4 bases and the J segment 6 bases; nucleotides outside the gene matches: 5. CDR1 is SQVTM, CDR2 ANQGSEA, per germline. Patients of the Seattle cohort, enrolled during active infection, were followed longitudinally. Source study methods: Amplification with reference gene primers provided the estimates of nucleated cell counts. Data came from immunoSEQ multiplex PCR; TCRdb stores just in-frame clones and leaves some out. Clonal size and the V and J genes are those of that table, whereas D and trimming came from the DNA. The data hold 150,000 or so clones, with approximately 79% observed a single time.

This sequence originates from an older woman with COVID-19, enrolled during active disease. Sequenced input: peripheral blood. The rearrangement joins TRBV29-1 to TRBJ2-3; TRBD2 agrees at 12 bases. CDR3 residues: CSVGGLAGADTQYF. The CDR3, as DNA: TGCAGCGTTGGGGGACTAGCGGGCGCCGATACGCAGTATTTT.